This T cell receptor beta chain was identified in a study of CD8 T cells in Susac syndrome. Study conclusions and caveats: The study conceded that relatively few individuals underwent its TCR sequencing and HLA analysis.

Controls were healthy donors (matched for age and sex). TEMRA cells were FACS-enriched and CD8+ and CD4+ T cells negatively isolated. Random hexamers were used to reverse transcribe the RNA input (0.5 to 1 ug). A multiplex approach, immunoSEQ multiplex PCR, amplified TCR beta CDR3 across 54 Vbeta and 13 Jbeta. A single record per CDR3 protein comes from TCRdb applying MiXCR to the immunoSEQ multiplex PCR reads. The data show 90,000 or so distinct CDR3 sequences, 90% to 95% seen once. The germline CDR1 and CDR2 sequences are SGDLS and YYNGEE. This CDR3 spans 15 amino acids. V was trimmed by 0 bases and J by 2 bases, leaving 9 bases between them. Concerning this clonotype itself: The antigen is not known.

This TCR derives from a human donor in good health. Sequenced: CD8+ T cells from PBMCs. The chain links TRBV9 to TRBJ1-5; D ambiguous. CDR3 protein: CASSVEGAGNQPQHF. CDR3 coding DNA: TGTGCCAGCAGCGTAGAAGGTGCAGGCAATCAGCCCCAGCATTTT. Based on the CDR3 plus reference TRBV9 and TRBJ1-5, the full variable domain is DSGVTQTPKHLITATGQRVTLRCSPRSGDLSVYWYQQSLDQGLQFLIQYYNGEERAKGNILERFSAQQFPDLHSELNLSSLELGDSALYFCASSVEGAGNQPQHFGDGTRLSIL.